This entry lists 26 T cell receptor beta chains sequenced from one sample in a study of T cells in Graves' hyperthyroidism and ophthalmopathy. The CDR3 regions of TCR beta were amplified from RNA transcripts. When the TCR CDR3 underwent first-round RT-PCR, the HTBI primer set was used. TCRdb reprocessed the multiplex PCR reads with MiXCR, giving one entry per CDR3 protein. The sample has a few hundred thousand distinct CDR3 sequences; about 16% are singletons. Sequenced sample: blood. The receptors were sampled from a woman between 25 and 40 years old with Graves' ophthalmopathy.

This clonotype was observed a few times. This chain joins TRBV20-1 and TRBJ1-3; a weak D match, TRBD1 (5 bases). This CDR3 spans 17 amino acids. From germline, CDR1 is DFQATT and CDR2 SNEGSKA (reference sequence). Deletions cut 0 bases from V and 0 bases from J, with 15 bases between. The CDR3 here is CSARDRAGTFSGNTIYF. In nucleotides, the CDR3 is TGCAGTGCTAGAGATAGGGCAGGGACCTTCTCTGGAAACACCATATATTTT.

This clonotype was picked up many times. V is TRBV5-1 and J is TRBJ2-7; 10 bases are a match to TRBD1. V trimming: 4 bases; J trimming: 5 bases; junction bases outside the gene matches: 6. CDR3 length: 14 amino acids. CDR1 is SGHRS and CDR2 is YFSETQ in the germline V gene. The CDR3 DNA is TGCGCCAGCAGCGGGGGACAGGGGAGCAACGAGCAGTACTTC. It encodes CASSGGQGSNEQYF.

This clonotype was seen at least ten times. The chain joins TRBV10-3 to TRBJ2-7, with D perhaps matching TRBD2 (6 bases). Germline lookup yields CDR1 ENHRY and CDR2 SYGVKD. V gave up 9 bases and J gave up 0 bases, with 9 bases separating them. This CDR3 contains 12 residues. The CDR3 nucleotides read TGTGCCATTGCGACTAGCTCCTACGAGCAGTACTTC. This sequence encodes CAIATSSYEQYF.

V and J are TRBV6-1 and TRBJ2-7, with D perhaps matching TRBD1 (5 bases). The CDR3 runs to 13 residues. The V end was cut by 6 bases, the J end by 5 bases, with 14 bases between. Germline loops: CDR1 MNHNS, CDR2 SASEGT. CDR3 sequence (DNA): TGTGCCAGCAGCCGCCGACAGACAGACGAGCAGTACTTC. Translated: CASSRRQTDEQYF.

This chain links TRBV7-2 with TRBJ2-7; TRBD2 is a possible D gene (6 bases). The germline V and J ends were trimmed by 0 bases and 3 bases, with 15 bases remaining between them. From germline, CDR1 is SGHTA and CDR2 FQGNSA. This CDR3 is built from 16 residues. The CDR3 loop is CASSLAPIGGIYEQYF. Here the CDR3 DNA reads TGTGCCAGCAGCTTAGCGCCGATCGGCGGGATCTACGAGCAGTACTTC. The full variable domain, rest sourced from reference TRBV7-2 and TRBJ2-7, is GAGVSQSPSNKVTEKGKDVELRCDPISGHTALYWYRQSLGQGLEFLIYFQGNSAPDKSGLPSDRFSAERTGGSVSTLTIQRTQQEDSAVYLCASSLAPIGGIYEQYFGPGTRLTVT.

The table lists this clonotype with a few counts. The J gene is TRBJ2-1, the V gene TRBV5-6, with TRBD1 matching 9 bases. CDR3 size: 16 residues. Germline V gives CDR1 SGHDT, CDR2 YYEEEE. With V trimmed by 2 bases and J by 9 bases, 12 bases remained unmatched. Written as DNA, the CDR3 is TGTGCCAGCAGCTTAAAAGGGACAGGGTATGGGGGTGAGCAGTTCTTC. Amino acid sequence: CASSLKGTGYGGEQFF.

This clonotype occurred many times. The chain combines TRBV20-1 with TRBJ2-1; the D gene is possibly TRBD1 (5 bases). This CDR3 region has 10 residues. Germline CDR1 DFQATT, CDR2 SNEGSKA (reference sequence). V gave up 6 bases and J gave up 9 bases, with 9 bases separating them. The CDR3 spells CSAFRVEQFF. The CDR3 coding sequence is TGCAGTGCCTTCAGGGTTGAGCAGTTCTTC.

This clonotype was recorded at least ten times. An end of the junction does not agree with germline; a read error may underlie this. The chain links TRBV12-3 or TRBV12-4 to TRBJ1-2, with unresolved D. The CDR3 runs to 12 residues. CDR3 DNA: TGTGCCAGCACTTTAGCTAACTATGGCTACACCTTC. Protein product: CASTLANYGYTF.

This clonotype was found a few times. This chain links TRBV2 with TRBJ2-7, with 12 bases that match TRBD2. This CDR3 is 17 amino acids long. Germline V lookup: CDR1 SNHLY, CDR2 FYNNEI. Trimming cost V 3 bases and J 4 bases; bases outside gene matches: 10. The CDR3 nucleotides read TGTGCCAGCAGTGAGGTCCTAGCGGGAGGGCCCTGGTACGAGCAGTACTTC. This gives the protein CASSEVLAGGPWYEQYF.

This clonotype was counted at least ten times. V is TRBV11-2 and J is TRBJ2-3; the match to TRBD2 covers 9 bases. The J segment lost 1 base and the V segment lost 3 bases, leaving 2 bases of the junction unmatched. The germline gives CDR1 SGHAT, CDR2 FQNNGV. The CDR3 has 15 amino acids. CDR3 nucleotides: TGTGCCAGCAGCTTTCGGACTAGCGGCACAGATACGCAGTATTTT. Protein: CASSFRTSGTDTQYF.

This clonotype has a count of ten or more. This chain uses TRBV7-2 with TRBJ1-2, with D maybe TRBD1 (6 bases). V was pared by 5 bases and J by 8 bases, with 24 bases between. Germline values: CDR1 SGHTA, CDR2 FQGNSA. There are 16 residues in the CDR3. Here the CDR3 DNA reads TGTGCCAGCAGCCTAGACTGGACCGCTACAAGGGGGGGCTACACCTTC. It is translated as CASSLDWTATRGGYTF.

This clonotype was found many times. This chain connects TRBV28 to TRBJ1-4; D possibly corresponds to TRBD1 (6 bases). The V end was cut by 3 bases, the J end by 8 bases, with 10 bases between. Germline CDR1 and CDR2: MDHEN and SYDVKM. The CDR3 is 13 amino acids. CDR3 in amino acids: CASSLNRGEKLFF. The CDR3, as DNA: TGTGCCAGCAGTTTGAATAGGGGGGAAAAACTGTTTTTT.

The table lists this clonotype with many counts. The chain carries TRBV20-1 and TRBJ2-5; no definite D call. The CDR3 totals 13 residues. The V end was cut by 3 bases, the J end by 1 base, with 9 bases between. Germline V CDR1 and CDR2: DFQATT, SNEGSKA (reference sequence). The CDR3 nucleotides are TGCAGTGCTAGGTCCCGAAGCCAAGAGACCCAGTACTTC. Its protein is CSARSRSQETQYF.

The chain is built from TRBV7-2 and TRBJ2-3; 10 bases map to TRBD2. The germline CDR1 and CDR2 sequences are SGHTA and FQGNSA. This CDR3 has 17 amino acids. V shed 4 bases and J 4 bases; nucleotides not matched to a gene: 11. The CDR3 DNA reads TGTGCCAGCAGCTCCCCGGCTAGCGGGAGAATGTCAGATACGCAGTATTTT. Translated, it gives CASSSPASGRMSDTQYF. Complete variable domain (other parts from reference TRBV7-2 and TRBJ2-3): GAGVSQSPSNKVTEKGKDVELRCDPISGHTALYWYRQSLGQGLEFLIYFQGNSAPDKSGLPSDRFSAERTGGSVSTLTIQRTQQEDSAVYLCASSSPASGRMSDTQYFGPGTRLTVL.

The chain has TRBV7-2 and TRBJ2-1; TRBD1 agrees at 11 bases. The CDR3 is 16 residues long. CDR1 is SGHTA, CDR2 FQGNSA, per germline. The V segment lost 5 bases and the J segment 2 bases; nucleotides outside the gene matches: 5. CDR3 DNA: TGTGCCAGCAGCCCATGGACAGGGGGCACCTACAATGAGCAGTTCTTC. This encodes CASSPWTGGTYNEQFF. Together with reference TRBV7-2 and TRBJ2-1, the CDR3 gives the full variable domain: GAGVSQSPSNKVTEKGKDVELRCDPISGHTALYWYRQSLGQGLEFLIYFQGNSAPDKSGLPSDRFSAERTGGSVSTLTIQRTQQEDSAVYLCASSPWTGGTYNEQFFGPGTRLTVL.

This clonotype was recorded many times. The V gene is TRBV30, the J gene TRBJ2-7; tentatively, D is TRBD1 (6 bases). V lost 2 bases and J 4 bases, leaving 15 bases between the germline ends. Germline V gene sequence: CDR1 GTSNPN, CDR2 SVGIG (reference sequence). This CDR3 contains 14 residues. The CDR3 sequence: CAWSRGSMWYEQYF. The CDR3 DNA follows: TGTGCCTGGAGTAGGGGGTCGATGTGGTACGAGCAGTACTTC.

This sequence joins TRBV19 and TRBJ2-5, with 8 bases fitting TRBD2. Germline loops: CDR1 LNHDA, CDR2 SQIVND (reference sequence). The CDR3 totals 15 residues. V lost 5 bases, J lost 3 bases, and 8 bases stayed unmatched. The CDR3 nucleotides read TGTGCCAGTAGTGATACCGGGACTAGGAAAGAGACCCAGTACTTC. Translating it yields CASSDTGTRKETQYF.

This clonotype was counted at least ten times. The chain carries TRBV29-1 and TRBJ1-4, with D possibly TRBD1 on 6 matching bases. Germline-derived CDR1 and CDR2 are SQVTM and ANQGSEA. V was shortened by 3 bases and J by 3 bases, with 14 bases between the two germline ends. The CDR3 spans 15 residues. The DNA for the CDR3 is TGCAGCGTTGAGAGCAGGGGTGAAGCTAATGAAAAACTGTTTTTT. Translating it yields CSVESRGEANEKLFF.

J is TRBJ2-7 and V is TRBV7-9; possible D gene TRBD1, 5 bases. V was cut by 4 bases and J by 3 bases, with 13 bases left in between. The CDR3 loop spans 14 amino acids. Per germline, CDR1 SEHNR and CDR2 FQNEAQ (reference sequence). This CDR3 is CASSSTRQSYEQYF. DNA of the CDR3: TGTGCCAGCAGCTCCACGAGACAGAGCTACGAGCAGTACTTC.

At least ten counts were recorded for this clonotype. The chain uses TRBV2 and TRBJ1-1; D is undetermined. V shed 10 bases and J shed 0 bases, with 12 bases lying between them. The CDR3 consists of 13 residues. Germline V gene sequence: CDR1 SNHLY, CDR2 FYNNEI. The CDR3 DNA reads TGTGCCACCCTGTCGCAGATGAACACTGAAGCTTTCTTT. Translating gives CATLSQMNTEAFF.

The chain couples TRBV10-3 to TRBJ2-3, with 9 bases fitting TRBD2. Unmatched junction bases numbered 6, after V lost 2 bases and J lost 6 bases. The germline V gene encodes CDR1 ENHRY and CDR2 SYGVKD. The CDR3 consists of 15 residues. CDR3 sequence reads: CAISEVEREADTQYF. As DNA, the CDR3 is TGTGCCATCAGTGAGGTGGAGCGGGAGGCTGATACGCAGTATTTT.

This clonotype showed up many times. The genes are TRBV20-1 and TRBJ2-1, with 8 bases lining up with TRBD1. The CDR3 has 15 residues. Unmatched junction bases numbered 7, after V lost 3 bases and J lost 3 bases. The germline gives CDR1 DFQATT, CDR2 SNEGSKA (reference sequence). CDR3 nucleotides: TGCAGTGCTAGTTCTACGGACAGGGACTACAATGAGCAGTTCTTC. Protein: CSASSTDRDYNEQFF.

This clonotype was found many times. This sequence joins TRBV20-1 and TRBJ2-3, with D hard to call. The germline CDR1 and CDR2 sequences are DFQATT and SNEGSKA (reference sequence). CDR3 length: 15 residues. Between the trimmed V and J ends, which lost 5 bases and 4 bases, there was a span of 19 bases. CDR3 amino acids: CSACLDLAWADTQYF. The CDR3 coding sequence is TGCAGTGCTTGCTTAGACCTCGCCTGGGCAGATACGCAGTATTTT.

For this clonotype: A much larger clone lies one base from this, so it may be a read error. J is TRBJ2-3 and V is TRBV7-2; D is uncertain. With 5 bases removed from V and 2 bases from J, the gap between germline ends came to 5 bases. Germline-derived CDR1 and CDR2 are SGHTA and FQGNSA. CDR3 length: 12 amino acids. CDR3: CASSEHTDTQYF. The CDR3 coding sequence is TGTGCCAGCAGCGAACACACAGATACGCAGTATTTT.

This clonotype was counted ten times or more. The chain is built from TRBV20-1 and TRBJ2-5; 7 positions agree with TRBD2. Trimming at V came to 5 bases and at J to 5 bases, leaving 8 bases not matched to a gene. This CDR3 spans 13 amino acids. In germline, CDR1 is DFQATT, CDR2 SNEGSKA (reference sequence). CDR3 coding DNA: TGCAGTGCTCGACTAGCCGGATGGGAGACCCAGTACTTC. It is translated as CSARLAGWETQYF.

There are many counts of this clonotype. The V and J genes are TRBV6-1 and TRBJ2-1; D is unresolved. The germline gives CDR1 MNHNS, CDR2 SASEGT. The CDR3 runs 13 residues. Between the trimmed V and J ends, which lost 5 bases and 11 bases, there was a span of 16 bases. CDR3 protein: CASSLSHQEKQFF. For the CDR3, the DNA is TGTGCCAGCAGTCTCAGCCACCAGGAAAAGCAGTTCTTC.